Below are 25 T cell receptor beta chains sequenced from a single sample in a study of T-cell memory formation after mild COVID-19. TCRdb reprocessed the 5' RACE reads with MiXCR, giving one entry per CDR3 protein. The sample carries over 300,000 distinct CDR3 sequences, 20% to 25% recorded once. What was sequenced was PBMCs or a T cell subset sorted from them (not recorded which). The receptors were gathered from a man aged 18 to 29 who had mild COVID-19 (a few samples of this study predate the infection). Cell type and time point are not known.

This sequence joins TRBV6-4 and TRBJ2-3; tentative D call: TRBD2 (5 bases). Germline CDR1 MRHNA, CDR2 SNTAGT. V dropped 2 bases and J dropped 5 bases, with 11 bases sitting between them. CDR3 size: 14 residues. In DNA, the CDR3 is TGTGCCAGCAGTGACGGTCAGGCGGGAGATACGCAGTATTTT. Translated, it gives CASSDGQAGDTQYF.

This clonotype was counted only a few times. The V call is TRBV7-2, the J call TRBJ1-2; the D gene is possibly TRBD1 (6 bases). V lost 6 bases and J lost 1, with 12 bases in between. Germline V CDR1 and CDR2: SGHTA, FQGNSA. The CDR3 sequence is 14 residues long. The CDR3 nucleotides read TGTGCCAGCAGGAAGGACAGAGTTAACTATGGCTACACCTTC. It specifies CASRKDRVNYGYTF.

The gene calls are TRBV30 and TRBJ2-5; TRBD2 aligns across 10 bases. Trimming removed 2 bases from V and 1 base from J; junction bases left unmatched: 1. CDR3 size: 14 residues. CDR1 is GTSNPN, CDR2 SVGIG, per germline (reference sequence). The CDR3 coding sequence is TGTGCCTGGAGTAGCGGGGGGGCCCAAGAGACCCAGTACTTC. This translates into CAWSSGGAQETQYF.

V gene TRBV9 combines with J gene TRBJ2-3; 8 bases map to TRBD2. The CDR3 has 16 amino acids. Germline values: CDR1 SGDLS, CDR2 YYNGEE. The V and J ends lost 4 bases and 2 bases, in that order; junction bases with no gene match: 9. The DNA for the CDR3 is TGTGCCAGCAGCCGCGGAGGCGGGGGGATCACAGATACGCAGTATTTT. This codes for CASSRGGGGITDTQYF.

This clonotype was recorded at least ten times. The V gene is TRBV3-1, the J gene TRBJ1-5; D is uncertain. There are 17 residues in the CDR3. Trimming took 1 base from V and 4 from J, leaving 17 bases between them. Germline CDR1 and CDR2: LGHDT and YNNKEL (reference sequence). The CDR3 coding sequence is TGTGCCAGCAGCCAAGGCTTTAGGGCCCCCCTTAATCAGCCCCAGCATTTT. Its protein is CASSQGFRAPLNQPQHF.

This clonotype came up once. The chain couples TRBV5-1 to TRBJ2-2, with TRBD2 as a possible D gene (5 bases). Germline CDR1 SGHRS, CDR2 YFSETQ. This CDR3 has 16 residues. The V gene lost 2 bases and the J gene lost 0 bases, with 11 bases spanning the gap. The CDR3 loop is CASSFPGITNTGELFF. CDR3 coding DNA: TGCGCCAGCAGCTTCCCGGGGATCACGAACACCGGGGAGCTGTTTTTT.

J is TRBJ1-2 and V is TRBV5-1; D not resolved. V was trimmed by 4 bases and J by 2 bases, leaving 15 bases between them. Germline CDR1 SGHRS, CDR2 YFSETQ. The CDR3 consists of 15 residues. CDR3 sequence reads: CASSINQPHNYGYTF. The DNA of the CDR3 is TGCGCCAGCAGCATCAATCAACCCCACAACTATGGCTACACCTTC. Supplemented by reference TRBV5-1 and TRBJ1-2, the full variable domain reads KAGVTQTPRYLIKTRGQQVTLSCSPISGHRSVSWYQQTPGQGLQFLFEYFSETQRNKGNFPGRFSGRQFSNSRSEMNVSTLELGDSALYLCASSINQPHNYGYTFGSGTRLTVV.

This rearrangement joins TRBV6-5 to TRBJ2-5; 7 nucleotides match TRBD1. The CDR3 contains 15 residues. V lost 0 bases to trimming and J lost 2 bases; unmatched junction nucleotides: 3. Germline assignment: CDR1 MNHEY and CDR2 SVGAGI. The CDR3 nucleotides are TGTGCCAGCAGTTACTCAGGGGACAGTCAAGAGACCCAGTACTTC. Translating gives CASSYSGDSQETQYF.

This clonotype showed up just a few times. In nucleotides, the CDR3 is TGTGCCAGCCTACAGGACCTCAATCAGCCCCAGCATTTT. Translation: CASLQDLNQPQHF. The genes are TRBV7-2 and TRBJ1-5, with D possibly matching TRBD1 (5 bases). CDR3 length equals 13 residues. Trimming left V 8 bases short and J 3 bases short, with 11 bases between. Germline V lookup: CDR1 SGHTA, CDR2 FQGNSA. Based on the CDR3 plus reference TRBV7-2 and TRBJ1-5, the full variable domain is GAGVSQSPSNKVTEKGKDVELRCDPISGHTALYWYRQSLGQGLEFLIYFQGNSAPDKSGLPSDRFSAERTGGSVSTLTIQRTQQEDSAVYLCASLQDLNQPQHFGDGTRLSIL.

As concerns this clonotype: The conserved closing phenylalanine or tryptophan is absent in this CDR3, likely reflecting a read error. This chain joins TRBV6-2 or TRBV6-3 and TRBJ2-1, with D possibly called TRBD1 or TRBD2 (6 bases each). Trimming cost V 5 bases and J 8 bases, with 22 bases left between them. The germline gives CDR1 MNHEY, CDR2 SVGEGT. The CDR3 sequence is 16 residues long. CDR3 in amino acids: CASSPTRGGMADEQFL. CDR3 DNA sequence: TGTGCCAGCAGTCCGACTAGAGGGGGTATGGCAGATGAGCAGTTCTTA.

The chain is built from TRBV4-2 and TRBJ2-1, with D possibly TRBD1 on 5 matching bases. Germline lookup yields CDR1 LGHNA and CDR2 YNFKEQ. V lost 4 bases and J lost 0, with 13 bases in between. CDR3 length: 16 residues. The CDR3 spells CASSRRTQSSYNEQFF. In nucleotides, the CDR3 is TGTGCCAGCAGCCGACGGACACAGAGCTCCTACAATGAGCAGTTCTTC.

The genes are TRBV27 and TRBJ1-1; D is unresolved. The CDR3 length is 15 residues. The germline V gene has CDR1 MNHEY and CDR2 SMNVEV (reference sequence). The V and J ends lost 3 bases and 3 bases respectively, with 14 bases between them. CDR3 nucleotide sequence: TGTGCCAGCAGTTTCTCCGAGAGTCTGTACACTGAAGCTTTCTTT. Translated, it gives CASSFSESLYTEAFF.

This clonotype was found a few times. The J gene is TRBJ2-5, the V gene TRBV4-1; 7 bases match TRBD1. The CDR3 extends over 14 amino acids. Germline trimming cut 4 bases from V and 5 bases from J; bases unmatched to any gene: 7. Per germline, CDR1 MGHRA and CDR2 YSYEKL. The CDR3 DNA reads as TGCGCCAGCAGCCTTGGGACAGCCAGGGAGACCCAGTACTTC. Residues: CASSLGTARETQYF.

This clonotype occurred a few times. The chain combines TRBV20-1 with TRBJ2-3, with D possibly TRBD2 on 6 matching bases. Trimming pared 1 base from V and 0 bases from J, leaving 11 bases between. Germline V gives CDR1 DFQATT, CDR2 SNEGSKA (reference sequence). The CDR3 extends over 15 amino acids. The CDR3 DNA is TGCAGTGCTAGAGTCGCCGGGACTAGCACAGATACGCAGTATTTT. The encoded protein is CSARVAGTSTDTQYF.

The chain links TRBV3-1 to TRBJ1-6; 10 bases are shared with TRBD1. The germline CDR1 and CDR2 sequences are LGHDT and YNNKEL (reference sequence). The CDR3 is made up of 14 amino acids. The junction had 4 bases not matched to a gene; V was cut back by 6 bases and J by 8 bases. CDR3 residues: CASRTGTGDSPLHF. The CDR3 nucleotides read TGTGCCAGCAGGACCGGGACAGGGGATTCACCCCTCCACTTT.

The chain combines TRBV10-3 with TRBJ1-5; D ambiguous. The CDR3 runs 11 residues. Germline V lookup: CDR1 ENHRY, CDR2 SYGVKD. The CDR3 loop is CAIGRFQPQHF. In nucleotides, the CDR3 is TGTGCAATCGGGAGGTTTCAGCCCCAGCATTTT.

V is TRBV6-2 or TRBV6-3 and J is TRBJ1-4; 8 positions agree with TRBD1. Germline-derived CDR1 and CDR2 are MNHEY and SVGEGT. V was clipped by 2 bases and J by 4 bases; unmatched bases: 9. The CDR3 is 17 amino acids. The CDR3 loop reads CASSYPDRAPVNEKLFF. The CDR3 DNA sequence: TGTGCCAGCAGTTACCCGGACAGGGCGCCGGTTAATGAAAAACTGTTTTTT.

This clonotype was detected only a few times. The genes are TRBV7-2 and TRBJ2-1; D uncertain. V was clipped by 4 bases and J by 9 bases, with 7 bases between them. The CDR3 length is 11 residues. Germline assignment: CDR1 SGHTA and CDR2 FQGNSA. CDR3 sequence (DNA): TGTGCCAGCAGCTCTCTGGCTGAGCAGTTCTTC. Protein sequence: CASSSLAEQFF.

This chain joins TRBV6-2 or TRBV6-3 and TRBJ2-7, with D possibly TRBD1 on 6 matching bases. V was pared by 6 bases and J by 2 bases, with 8 bases between. Germline V CDR1 and CDR2: MNHEY, SVGEGT. The CDR3 has 12 residues. The CDR3 loop reads CASSGDTYEQYF. The CDR3 DNA is TGTGCCAGCAGCGGGGACACCTACGAGCAGTACTTC.

The chain employs TRBV24-1 and TRBJ1-1; unclear D gene. Deletions cut 0 bases from V and 6 bases from J, with 10 bases between. The CDR3 covers 14 residues. Germline CDR1 and CDR2: KGHDR and SFDVKD. The CDR3 spells CATSDLDQRAEAFF. CDR3 in DNA: TGTGCCACCAGTGATTTGGACCAGAGAGCTGAAGCTTTCTTT.

This clonotype was seen a handful of times. This chain joins TRBV7-3 and TRBJ1-6; 7 nucleotides agree with TRBD1. The length of the CDR3 is 14 residues. CDR1 is SGHTA, CDR2 FQGTGA, per germline. V lost 1 base to trimming and J lost 9 bases; unmatched junction nucleotides: 3. CDR3 region: CASSLSQGGSPLHF. CDR3 nucleotide sequence: TGTGCCAGCAGCTTAAGCCAGGGGGGTTCACCCCTCCACTTT.

V usage is TRBV18 and J usage is TRBJ2-5, with TRBD2 as a possible D gene (5 bases). Deletions cut 3 bases from V and 4 bases from J, with 12 bases between. The CDR3 runs 14 residues. The germline V gene has CDR1 KGHSH and CDR2 LQKENI. The CDR3 protein is CASSPQGGRETQYF. CDR3 nucleotide sequence: TGTGCCAGCTCACCCCAAGGAGGTAGAGAGACCCAGTACTTC.

In its sample, this clonotype was seen a few times. The chain is built from TRBV29-1 and TRBJ2-3; 8 nucleotides line up with TRBD2. This CDR3 region has 16 residues. Trimming at V came to 3 bases and at J to 0 bases, leaving 8 bases not matched to a gene. CDR1 SQVTM and CDR2 ANQGSEA come from the germline V gene. This chain's CDR3 is CSVEGPRGGSTDTQYF. DNA of the CDR3: TGCAGCGTTGAGGGGCCCCGGGGGGGAAGCACAGATACGCAGTATTTT.

The genes are TRBV12-3 or TRBV12-4 and TRBJ1-2; D remains unclear. This CDR3 contains 15 residues. Trimming removed 1 base from V and 6 bases from J, with 15 bases in between. The CDR3 region has the DNA TGTGCCAGCAGTTTAGACAGCTTCAAGACTGATGGCTACACCTTC. Protein sequence: CASSLDSFKTDGYTF.

This clonotype turned up a few times. The CDR3 DNA reads TGTGCCAGCAGCTTCTCGCTCGACCTCGATTCACCCCTCCACTTT. Amino acids: CASSFSLDLDSPLHF. The V and J genes are TRBV7-9 and TRBJ1-6; D unresolved. The CDR3 runs to 15 residues. CDR1 is SEHNR and CDR2 is FQNEAQ in the germline V gene (reference sequence). V lost 3 bases to trimming and J lost 8 bases, with 14 bases between them.